This entry features one T cell receptor beta chain sequence. Authors' analysis steps: Amplification of reference gene primers provided the estimated nucleated cell counts. Measured with immunoSEQ multiplex PCR; TCRdb has only the in-frame clones, and not every one. That table is the source of V, J and clone size, and D and trimming were worked out from the DNA. The sample yields approximately 410,000 clones, 75% to 90% seen once. V lost 2 bases, J lost 9 bases, and 5 bases lay in between. Germline assignment: CDR1 LNHDA and CDR2 SQIVND (reference sequence). The CDR3 sequence is 11 residues long. The data stem from a study of blood T cell repertoires in COVID-19. On the study more broadly: COVID-19 samples collected from the United States, Italy and Spain covered acute and convalescent phases.

The origin of this receptor is a woman aged 30 to 39 with active or convalescent COVID-19. This chain uses TRBV19 with TRBJ2-1; D unclear. Sequenced sample: peripheral blood. CDR3 in DNA: TGTGCCAGTAGTATATCCTTTGAGCAGTTCTTC. Translated: CASSISFEQFF.